A single sample is the source of the 4 T cell receptor beta chains below, sequenced in a study of neoadjuvant anti-PD-1 for oral cavity cancer. Specified time point: after neoadjuvant nivolumab, at surgical resection. The method was immunoSEQ multiplex PCR; TCRdb's version includes in-frame clones alone and lacks a portion of them. Of around 65,000 clones in the sample, approximately 87% are singletons; the top ten hold 2.5% to 3%. The starting material was PBMCs, obtained after nivolumab (anti-PD-1) treatment. All receptors come from a person aged 35-79 years with oral cavity squamous cell carcinoma.

V gene TRBV5-1 combines with J gene TRBJ2-6; 9 bases are shared with TRBD1. Germline trimming cut 8 bases from V and 0 bases from J; bases unmatched to any gene: 6. Germline V gene lookup returns CDR1 SGHRS and CDR2 YFSETQ. The length of the CDR3 is 16 residues. Written as DNA, the CDR3 is TGCGCCAGTTACAGGGGGCAAGACTCTGGGGCCAACGTCCTGACTTTC. Residues: CASYRGQDSGANVLTF.

The rearrangement joins TRBV9 to TRBJ2-2; D might be TRBD1 or TRBD2, each matching 5 bases. Deletions cut 2 bases from V and 0 bases from J, with 8 bases between. Germline values: CDR1 SGDLS, CDR2 YYNGEE. This CDR3 region has 15 residues. In DNA form, the CDR3 reads TGTGCCAGCAGCGTCCCGGGGCCGAACACCGGGGAGCTGTTTTTT. It codes for CASSVPGPNTGELFF.

This clone was picked up a small number of times. The CDR3 loop reads CASSFRTDNYGYTF. The CDR3 DNA is TGCGCCAGCAGCTTCAGGACAGACAACTATGGCTACACCTTC. The rearrangement uses TRBV5-1 and TRBJ1-2; D might be TRBD1 (6 bases). V was pared by 2 bases and J by 2 bases, with 10 bases between. Per germline, CDR1 SGHRS and CDR2 YFSETQ. The CDR3 loop spans 14 amino acids.

The chain carries TRBV6-1 and TRBJ1-5; 7 nucleotides match TRBD1. The ends lost 2 bases at V and 0 bases at J; junction bases unmatched: 4. The CDR3 length is 16 residues. The germline CDR1 and CDR2 sequences are MNHNS and SASEGT. The CDR3 DNA reads as TGTGCCAGCAGTGAACAGGGGGTGTATAGCAATCAGCCCCAGCATTTT. Encoded protein: CASSEQGVYSNQPQHF.